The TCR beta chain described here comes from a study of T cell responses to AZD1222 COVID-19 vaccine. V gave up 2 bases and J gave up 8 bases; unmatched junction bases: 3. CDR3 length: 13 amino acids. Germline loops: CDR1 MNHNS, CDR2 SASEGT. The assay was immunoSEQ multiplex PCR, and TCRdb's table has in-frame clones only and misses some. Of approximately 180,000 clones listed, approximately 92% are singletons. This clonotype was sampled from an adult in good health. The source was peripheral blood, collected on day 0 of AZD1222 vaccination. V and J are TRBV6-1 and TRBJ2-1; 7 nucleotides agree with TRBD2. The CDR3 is CASSEMGRDEQFF. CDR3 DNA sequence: TGTGCCAGCAGTGAAATGGGGAGGGATGAGCAGTTCTTC.